This TCR beta chain came from a study of identical twins. Regarding the study as a whole: Abundant cord blood beta clonotypes carried fewer insertions; memory repertoires showed none.

V lost 7 bases and J 2 bases, leaving 18 bases between the germline ends. The CDR3 runs to 15 residues. Germline V gene data show CDR1 as MDHEN and CDR2 as SYDVKM. Notes on this clonotype: Its antigen is still unknown.

TCRdb passed the 5' RACE reads through MiXCR, listing each CDR3 protein once. Among 220,000 or so distinct CDR3 sequences listed, around 7% were seen once. This sample also belongs to another study, concerning yellow fever vaccine responses in identical twins.

This sequence was found in a woman under 30 in good health. The V call is TRBV28, the J call TRBJ2-7; D remains unclear. The sequencing sample was made of memory (CD45RO+) T cells sorted from blood. Here the CDR3 reads CASTTPGLGTYEQYF. The CDR3, as DNA: TGTGCCAGCACCACCCCGGGCCTAGGGACCTACGAGCAGTACTTC.